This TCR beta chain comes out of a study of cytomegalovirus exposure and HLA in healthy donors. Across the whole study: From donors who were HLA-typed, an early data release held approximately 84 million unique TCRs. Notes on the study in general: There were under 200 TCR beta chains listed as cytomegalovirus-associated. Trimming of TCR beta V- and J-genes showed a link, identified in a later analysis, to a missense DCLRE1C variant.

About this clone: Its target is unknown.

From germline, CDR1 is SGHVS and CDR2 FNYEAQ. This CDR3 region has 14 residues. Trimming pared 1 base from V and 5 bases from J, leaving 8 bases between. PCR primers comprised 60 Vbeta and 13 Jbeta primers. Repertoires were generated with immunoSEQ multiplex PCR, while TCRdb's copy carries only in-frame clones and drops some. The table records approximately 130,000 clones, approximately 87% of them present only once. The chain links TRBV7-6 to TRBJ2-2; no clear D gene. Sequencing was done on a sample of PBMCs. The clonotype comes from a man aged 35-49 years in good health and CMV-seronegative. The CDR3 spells CASSLEAATGELFF. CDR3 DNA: TGTGCCAGCAGCTTAGAGGCGGCAACCGGGGAGCTGTTTTTT.